This entry lists 16 T cell receptor beta chains sequenced from one sample in a study of CD8 T cells in Susac syndrome. An amount of RNA that ranged from roughly 0.45 to 1 ug was reverse transcribed with random hexamers. Each CDR3 protein gets one entry after TCRdb re-called the immunoSEQ multiplex PCR reads with MiXCR. Of under 85,000 distinct CDR3 sequences listed, 90% to 95% were seen once; the top ten hold roughly 1%. The sequenced sample was CD8+ T cells from PBMCs. These receptors all stem from a human donor with Susac syndrome.

The chain carries TRBV5-6 and TRBJ2-5; 13 nucleotides match TRBD2. J gave up 5 bases and V 3 bases, and 10 bases lay outside the gene matches. CDR1 and CDR2 from the germline V gene are SGHDT and YYEEEE. The CDR3 is 17 residues long. The chain's CDR3 is CASSSRTSGGFWETQYF. The CDR3 region has the DNA TGTGCCAGCAGCTCTCGGACTAGCGGGGGATTTTGGGAGACCCAGTACTTC.

The chain joins TRBV4-3 to TRBJ2-2; no reliable D call. V was trimmed by 0 bases and J by 0 bases, leaving 17 bases between them. The CDR3 totals 19 residues. CDR1 is LGHNA and CDR2 is YSLEER in the germline V gene. The CDR3 loop is CASSQDKSPSATNTGELFF. In nucleotides, the CDR3 is TGCGCCAGCAGCCAAGATAAGTCGCCGTCGGCAACGAACACCGGGGAGCTGTTTTTT.

The rearrangement links TRBV6-5 to TRBJ2-1; no firm D call. Germline V gene lookup returns CDR1 MNHEY and CDR2 SVGAGI. CDR3 length equals 12 residues. Between the trimmed V and J ends, which lost 0 bases and 8 bases, there was a span of 5 bases. CDR3 in amino acids: CASSYSDDEQFF. CDR3 bases: TGTGCCAGCAGTTACTCGGATGATGAGCAGTTCTTC.

This chain joins TRBV30 and TRBJ2-5, with 7 nucleotides matching TRBD2. The germline V gene encodes CDR1 GTSNPN and CDR2 SVGIG (reference sequence). The J segment lost 3 bases and the V segment lost 5 bases, leaving 12 bases of the junction unmatched. The CDR3 runs to 15 residues. CDR3 sequence: CAWGGLGEIKETQYF. In nucleotides, the CDR3 is TGTGCCTGGGGCGGACTAGGAGAAATCAAAGAGACCCAGTACTTC.

The chain has TRBV5-6 and TRBJ2-1; 8 bases map to TRBD2. Looked up from germline, CDR1 is SGHDT and CDR2 is YYEEEE. The V gene end was trimmed by 3 bases and the J gene end by 2 bases; junction bases not matched to a gene: 4. The CDR3 sequence is 15 residues long. The CDR3 sequence is CASSYLSGTYNEQFF. CDR3 DNA sequence: TGTGCCAGCAGCTACCTTAGCGGGACCTACAATGAGCAGTTCTTC.

The count of this clonotype is one. This chain links TRBV12-3 or TRBV12-4 with TRBJ2-2, with D perhaps given as TRBD1 or TRBD2 (6 bases each). Trimming removed 5 bases at V and 12 bases at J, with 16 bases between. The CDR3 runs 13 residues. For the CDR3, the DNA is TGTGCCAGCAGTCCAAACCCCGGGGGCCAGCTGTTTTTT. Translation: CASSPNPGGQLFF.

This chain links TRBV14 with TRBJ2-5; 11 nucleotides agree with TRBD1. The CDR3 length is 16 residues. Germline values: CDR1 SGHDN, CDR2 FVKESK. The V and J ends lost 4 bases and 4 bases, in that order; junction bases with no gene match: 8. CDR3 loop: CASSRRGQGDRETQYF. The CDR3 DNA reads TGTGCCAGCAGCCGGCGGGGACAGGGGGATCGAGAGACCCAGTACTTC.

V usage is TRBV15 and J usage is TRBJ2-3; tentatively, D is TRBD2 (6 bases). The CDR3 has 15 amino acids. Trimming removed 3 bases from V and 1 base from J, with 11 bases in between. Germline assignment: CDR1 LNHNV and CDR2 YYDKDF (reference sequence). CDR3 residues: CATSRTSDGTDTQYF. CDR3 sequence (DNA): TGTGCCACCAGCAGGACTAGTGATGGCACAGATACGCAGTATTTT.

The rearrangement joins TRBV30 to TRBJ1-2; TRBD1 matches at 8 bases. This CDR3 is 13 amino acids long. The J segment lost 6 bases and the V segment lost 3 bases, leaving 6 bases of the junction unmatched. Germline loops: CDR1 GTSNPN, CDR2 SVGIG (reference sequence). CDR3: CAWRTGAGDGYTF. CDR3 nucleotide sequence: TGTGCCTGGAGGACAGGGGCGGGAGATGGCTACACCTTC.

J is TRBJ1-3 and V is TRBV24-1; tentative D call: TRBD1 (5 bases). V dropped 4 bases and J dropped 5 bases, with 8 bases sitting between them. This CDR3 region has 13 residues. CDR1 is KGHDR, CDR2 SFDVKD, per germline. DNA of the CDR3: TGTGCCACCAGTGAAAGGGGAAGAAACACCATATATTTT. It encodes CATSERGRNTIYF.

The V and J genes are TRBV9 and TRBJ1-1; D is possibly TRBD1 (5 bases). There are 15 residues in the CDR3. CDR1 and CDR2 from the germline V gene are SGDLS and YYNGEE. V lost 4 bases, J lost 2 bases, and 15 bases lay in between. CDR3 residues: CASSTPSGPNTEAFF. Here the CDR3 DNA reads TGTGCCAGCAGCACCCCATCGGGACCTAACACTGAAGCTTTCTTT.

V and J are TRBV29-1 and TRBJ2-3, with D possibly called TRBD1 or TRBD2 (6 bases each). CDR1 and CDR2 from the germline V gene are SQVTM and ANQGSEA. This CDR3 spans 15 amino acids. V dropped 7 bases and J dropped 5 bases, with 22 bases sitting between them. CDR3 region: CSGSVWGANRDTQYF. DNA of the CDR3: TGCAGCGGTAGTGTGTGGGGGGCCAACCGAGATACGCAGTATTTT.

The chain links TRBV27 to TRBJ1-4; 8 bases match TRBD1. This CDR3 has 16 amino acids. The germline V gene encodes CDR1 MNHEY and CDR2 SMNVEV (reference sequence). J was trimmed by 0 bases and V by 5 bases; bases with no gene match: 5. For the CDR3, the DNA is TGTGCCAGCAGTCAGACAGGGGAGGCAACTAATGAAAAACTGTTTTTT. It translates to CASSQTGEATNEKLFF.

The chain recombines TRBV20-1 with TRBJ2-1; TRBD2 matches 7 bases. Per germline, CDR1 DFQATT and CDR2 SNEGSKA (reference sequence). The V segment lost 6 bases and the J segment 4 bases; nucleotides outside the gene matches: 12. The CDR3 consists of 15 residues. The DNA for the CDR3 is TGCAGTGCGCCGATCCTAGCGGCGACTTACAATGAGCAGTTCTTC. This encodes CSAPILAATYNEQFF.

The chain carries TRBV27 and TRBJ2-1, with D unclear. This CDR3 comprises 14 residues. The V and J ends lost 2 bases and 6 bases respectively, with 11 bases between them. The germline V gene has CDR1 MNHEY and CDR2 SMNVEV (reference sequence). The chain's CDR3 is CASSLEYRGNEQFF. The CDR3 nucleotides are TGTGCCAGCAGTTTAGAATACAGAGGCAATGAGCAGTTCTTC.

This clonotype has more than one count but fewer than ten. The chain couples TRBV27 to TRBJ1-5, with D possibly TRBD1 on 6 matching bases. Trimming pared 10 bases from V and 1 base from J, leaving 11 bases between. Per the germline V gene, CDR1 is MNHEY and CDR2 is SMNVEV (reference sequence). The CDR3 is 13 residues long. CDR3 sequence reads: CATGTPSNQPQHF. The DNA for the CDR3 is TGTGCCACCGGGACACCCAGCAATCAGCCCCAGCATTTT.